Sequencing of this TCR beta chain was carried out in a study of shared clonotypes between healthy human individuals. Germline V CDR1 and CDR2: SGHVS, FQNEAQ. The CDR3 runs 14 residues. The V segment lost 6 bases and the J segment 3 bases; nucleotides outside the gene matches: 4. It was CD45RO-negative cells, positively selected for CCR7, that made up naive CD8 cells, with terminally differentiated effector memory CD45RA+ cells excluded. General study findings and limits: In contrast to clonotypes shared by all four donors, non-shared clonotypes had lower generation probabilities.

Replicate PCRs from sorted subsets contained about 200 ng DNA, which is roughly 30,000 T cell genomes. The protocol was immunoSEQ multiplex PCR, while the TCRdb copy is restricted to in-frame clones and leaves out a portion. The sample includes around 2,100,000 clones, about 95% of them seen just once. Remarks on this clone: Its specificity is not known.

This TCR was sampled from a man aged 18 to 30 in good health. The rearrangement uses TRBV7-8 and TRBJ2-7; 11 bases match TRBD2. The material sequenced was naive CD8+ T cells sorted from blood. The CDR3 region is CASSLLAGVYEQYF. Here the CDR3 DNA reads TGTGCCAGCAGTTTACTAGCGGGAGTCTACGAGCAGTACTTC.